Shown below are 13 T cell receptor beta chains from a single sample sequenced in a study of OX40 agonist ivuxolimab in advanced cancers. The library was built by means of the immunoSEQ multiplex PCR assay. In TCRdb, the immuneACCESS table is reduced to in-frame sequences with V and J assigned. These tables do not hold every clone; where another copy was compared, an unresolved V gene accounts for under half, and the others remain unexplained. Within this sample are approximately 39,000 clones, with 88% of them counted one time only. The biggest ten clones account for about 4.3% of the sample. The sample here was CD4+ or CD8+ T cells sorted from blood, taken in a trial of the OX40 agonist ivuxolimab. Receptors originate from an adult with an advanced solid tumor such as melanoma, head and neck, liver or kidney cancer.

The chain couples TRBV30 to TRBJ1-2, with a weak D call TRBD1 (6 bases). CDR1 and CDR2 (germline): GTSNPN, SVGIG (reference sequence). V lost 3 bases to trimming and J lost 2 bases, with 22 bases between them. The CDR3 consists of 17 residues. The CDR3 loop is CAWREAQTGLPNYGYTF. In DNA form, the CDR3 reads TGTGCCTGGAGGGAGGCCCAGACAGGACTGCCCAACTATGGCTACACCTTC.

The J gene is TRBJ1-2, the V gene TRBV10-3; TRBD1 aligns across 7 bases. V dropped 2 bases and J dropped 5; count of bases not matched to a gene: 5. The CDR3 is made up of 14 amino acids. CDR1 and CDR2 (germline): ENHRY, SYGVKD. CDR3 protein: CAISERGQRYGYTF. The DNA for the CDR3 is TGTGCCATCAGTGAGAGGGGGCAGAGATATGGCTACACCTTC.

CDR3 sequence reads: CASSSLTFGEGELFF. In nucleotides, the CDR3 is TGTGCCAGCAGCTCTTTGACATTCGGGGAAGGGGAGCTGTTTTTT. The rearrangement links TRBV11-1 to TRBJ2-2, with a weak D call TRBD2 (5 bases). The V end lost 4 bases, the J end lost 8 bases, and 17 bases lay between the germline ends. There are 15 residues in the CDR3. Germline V gene data show CDR1 as SGHAT and CDR2 as FQDESV (reference sequence).

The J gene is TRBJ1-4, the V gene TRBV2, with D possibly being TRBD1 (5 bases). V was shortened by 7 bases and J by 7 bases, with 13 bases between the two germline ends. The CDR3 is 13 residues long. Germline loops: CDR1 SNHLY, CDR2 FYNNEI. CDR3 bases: TGTGCCAGCATTGGGTCGGGGGTTGAAAAACTGTTTTTT. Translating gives CASIGSGVEKLFF.

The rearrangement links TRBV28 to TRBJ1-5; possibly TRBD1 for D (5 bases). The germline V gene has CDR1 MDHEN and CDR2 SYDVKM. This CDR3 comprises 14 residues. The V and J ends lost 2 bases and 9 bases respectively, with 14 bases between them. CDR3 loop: CASSLGGGVRPQHF. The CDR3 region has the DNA TGTGCCAGCAGTTTAGGGGGAGGGGTTCGGCCCCAGCATTTT.

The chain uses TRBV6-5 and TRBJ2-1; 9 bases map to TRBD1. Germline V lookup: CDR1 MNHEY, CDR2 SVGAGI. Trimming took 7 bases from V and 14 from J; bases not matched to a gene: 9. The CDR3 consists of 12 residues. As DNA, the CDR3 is TGTGCCAGCACCAATCCCGGGACAGGGAAGTTCTTC. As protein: CASTNPGTGKFF.

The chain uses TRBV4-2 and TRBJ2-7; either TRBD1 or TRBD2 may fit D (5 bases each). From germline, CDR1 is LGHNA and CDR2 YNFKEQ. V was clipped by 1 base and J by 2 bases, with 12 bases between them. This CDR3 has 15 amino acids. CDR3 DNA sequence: TGTGCCAGCAGCCAAGCCCGGGACGGTCCCTACGAGCAGTACTTC. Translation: CASSQARDGPYEQYF.

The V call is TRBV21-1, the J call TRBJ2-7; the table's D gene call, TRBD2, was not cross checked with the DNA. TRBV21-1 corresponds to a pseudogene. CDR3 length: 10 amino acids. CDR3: CASSYYEQYF. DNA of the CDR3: TGTGCCAGCAGCTACTACGAGCAGTACTTC.

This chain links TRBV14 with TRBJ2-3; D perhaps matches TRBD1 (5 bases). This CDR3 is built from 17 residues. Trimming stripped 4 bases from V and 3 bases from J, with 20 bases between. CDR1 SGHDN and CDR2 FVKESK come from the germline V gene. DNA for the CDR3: TGTGCCAGCAGCCGTACCAAGGGGATCGGGCGTACAGATACGCAGTATTTT. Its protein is CASSRTKGIGRTDTQYF.

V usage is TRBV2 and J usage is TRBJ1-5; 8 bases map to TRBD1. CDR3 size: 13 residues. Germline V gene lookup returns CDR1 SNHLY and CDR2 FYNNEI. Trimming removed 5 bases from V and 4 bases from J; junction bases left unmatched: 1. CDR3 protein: CASSRQGNQPQHF. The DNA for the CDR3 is TGTGCCAGCAGTAGACAGGGGAATCAGCCCCAGCATTTT. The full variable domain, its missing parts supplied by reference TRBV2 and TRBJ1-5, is EPEVTQTPSHQVTQMGQEVILRCVPISNHLYFYWYRQILGQKVEFLVSFYNNEISEKSEIFDDQFSVERPDGSNFTLKIRSTKLEDSAMYFCASSRQGNQPQHFGDGTRLSIL.

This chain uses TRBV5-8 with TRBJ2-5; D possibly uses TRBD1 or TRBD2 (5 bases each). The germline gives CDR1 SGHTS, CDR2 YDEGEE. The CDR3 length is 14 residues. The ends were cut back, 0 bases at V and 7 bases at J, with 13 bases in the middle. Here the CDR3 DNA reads TGTGCCAGCAGCTTGGCTGGGACCGGCGGGACCCAGTACTTC. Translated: CASSLAGTGGTQYF.

CDR3: CASSYSRGANYGYTF. The CDR3 DNA reads TGTGCCAGCAGTTACTCTAGAGGGGCTAACTATGGCTACACCTTC. The chain carries TRBV6-5 and TRBJ1-2; D is possibly TRBD1 (5 bases). Trimming pared 0 bases from V and 0 bases from J, leaving 8 bases between. CDR1 MNHEY and CDR2 SVGAGI come from the germline V gene. The CDR3 has 15 amino acids.

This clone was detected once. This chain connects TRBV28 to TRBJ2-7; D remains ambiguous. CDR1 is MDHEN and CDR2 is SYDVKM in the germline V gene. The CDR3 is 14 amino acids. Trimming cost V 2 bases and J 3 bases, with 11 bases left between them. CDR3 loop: CASSLEALIYEQYF. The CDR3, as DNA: TGTGCCAGCAGTTTAGAGGCCCTGATCTACGAGCAGTACTTC.